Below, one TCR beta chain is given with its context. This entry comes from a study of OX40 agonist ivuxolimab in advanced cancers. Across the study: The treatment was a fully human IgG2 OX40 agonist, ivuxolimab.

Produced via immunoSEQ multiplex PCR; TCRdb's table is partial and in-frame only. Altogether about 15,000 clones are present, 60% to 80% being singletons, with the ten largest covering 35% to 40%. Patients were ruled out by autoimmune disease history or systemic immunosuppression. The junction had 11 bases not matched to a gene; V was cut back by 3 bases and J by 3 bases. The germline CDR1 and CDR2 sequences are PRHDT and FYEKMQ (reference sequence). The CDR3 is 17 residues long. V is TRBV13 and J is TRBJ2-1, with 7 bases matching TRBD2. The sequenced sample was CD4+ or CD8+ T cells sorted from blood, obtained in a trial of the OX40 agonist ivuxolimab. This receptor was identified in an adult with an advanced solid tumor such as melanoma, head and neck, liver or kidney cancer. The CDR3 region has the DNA TGTGCCAGCAGCTTGGCTATGGAGGCTAGCGGCTACAATGAGCAGTTCTTC. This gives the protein CASSLAMEASGYNEQFF.